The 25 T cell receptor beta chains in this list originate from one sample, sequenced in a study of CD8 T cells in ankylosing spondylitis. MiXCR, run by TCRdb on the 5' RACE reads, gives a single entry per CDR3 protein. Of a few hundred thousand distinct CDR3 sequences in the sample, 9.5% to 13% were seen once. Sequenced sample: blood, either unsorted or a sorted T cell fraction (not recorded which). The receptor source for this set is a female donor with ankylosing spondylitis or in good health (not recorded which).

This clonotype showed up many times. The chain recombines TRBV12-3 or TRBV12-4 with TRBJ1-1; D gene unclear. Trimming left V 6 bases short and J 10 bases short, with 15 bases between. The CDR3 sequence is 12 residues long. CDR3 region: CASSQSTLVAFF. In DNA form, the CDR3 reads TGTGCCAGCAGCCAGTCGACCTTGGTAGCTTTCTTT.

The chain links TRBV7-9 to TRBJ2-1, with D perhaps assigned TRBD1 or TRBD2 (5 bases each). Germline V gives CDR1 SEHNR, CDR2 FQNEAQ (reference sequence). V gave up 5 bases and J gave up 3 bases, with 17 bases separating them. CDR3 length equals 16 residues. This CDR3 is CASSPHGAGDYNEQFF. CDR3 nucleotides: TGTGCCAGCAGCCCACACGGGGCAGGAGACTACAATGAGCAGTTCTTC.

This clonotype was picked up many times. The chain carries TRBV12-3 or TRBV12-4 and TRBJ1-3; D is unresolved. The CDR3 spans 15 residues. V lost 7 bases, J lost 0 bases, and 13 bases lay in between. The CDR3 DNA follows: TGTGCCAGCATCCCGGATTCGGGCTCTGGAAACACCATATATTTT. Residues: CASIPDSGSGNTIYF.

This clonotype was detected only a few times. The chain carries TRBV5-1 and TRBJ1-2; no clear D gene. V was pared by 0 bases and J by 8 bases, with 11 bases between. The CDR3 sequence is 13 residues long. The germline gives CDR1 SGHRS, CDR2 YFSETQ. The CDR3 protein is CASSLVAGEGYTF. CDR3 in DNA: TGCGCCAGCAGCTTGGTGGCGGGTGAGGGCTACACCTTC.

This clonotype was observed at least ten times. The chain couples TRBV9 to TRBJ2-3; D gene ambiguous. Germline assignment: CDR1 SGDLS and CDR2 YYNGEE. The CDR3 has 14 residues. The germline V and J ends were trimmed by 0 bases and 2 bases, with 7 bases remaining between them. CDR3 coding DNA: TGTGCCAGCAGCGTAGCTAACCCCACAGATACGCAGTATTTT. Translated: CASSVANPTDTQYF.

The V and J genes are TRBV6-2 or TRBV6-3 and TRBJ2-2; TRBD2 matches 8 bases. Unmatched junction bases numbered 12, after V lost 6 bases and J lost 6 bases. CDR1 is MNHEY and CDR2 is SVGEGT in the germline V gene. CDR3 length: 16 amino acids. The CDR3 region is CASSPGGLRMAGELFF. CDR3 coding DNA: TGTGCCAGCAGCCCGGGAGGGCTCCGGATGGCCGGGGAGCTGTTTTTT.

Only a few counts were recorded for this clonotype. The CDR3 nucleotides read TGCGCCAGCAGCCCCGTCTTGGCAGTGGGCTCGGGGGGGCGCGGCTACACCTTC. It yields the protein CASSPVLAVGSGGRGYTF. The chain carries TRBV4-1 and TRBJ1-2; D is possibly TRBD1 (6 bases). This CDR3 contains 18 residues. The V end lost 4 bases, the J end lost 8 bases, and 29 bases lay between the germline ends. Germline CDR1 and CDR2: MGHRA and YSYEKL.

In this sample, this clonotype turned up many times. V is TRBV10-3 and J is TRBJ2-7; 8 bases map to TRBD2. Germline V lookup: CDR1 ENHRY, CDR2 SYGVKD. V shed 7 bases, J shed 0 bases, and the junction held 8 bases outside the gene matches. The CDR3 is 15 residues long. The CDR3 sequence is CAIKISSGSSYEQYF. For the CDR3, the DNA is TGTGCCATCAAGATCAGCAGCGGGAGCTCCTACGAGCAGTACTTC.

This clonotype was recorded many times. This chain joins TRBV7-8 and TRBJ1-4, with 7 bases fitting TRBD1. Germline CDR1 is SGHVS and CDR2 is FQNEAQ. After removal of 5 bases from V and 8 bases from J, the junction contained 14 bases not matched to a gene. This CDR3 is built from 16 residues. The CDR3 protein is CASSHNPRGKGEKLFF. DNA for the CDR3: TGTGCCAGCAGCCATAATCCCAGGGGGAAGGGGGAAAAACTGTTTTTT.

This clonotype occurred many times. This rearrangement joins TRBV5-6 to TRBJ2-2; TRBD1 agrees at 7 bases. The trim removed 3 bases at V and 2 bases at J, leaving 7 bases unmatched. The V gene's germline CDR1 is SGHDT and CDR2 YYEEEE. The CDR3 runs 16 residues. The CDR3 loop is CASSSRQGVNTGELFF. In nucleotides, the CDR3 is TGTGCCAGCAGCTCCAGACAGGGAGTAAACACCGGGGAGCTGTTTTTT.

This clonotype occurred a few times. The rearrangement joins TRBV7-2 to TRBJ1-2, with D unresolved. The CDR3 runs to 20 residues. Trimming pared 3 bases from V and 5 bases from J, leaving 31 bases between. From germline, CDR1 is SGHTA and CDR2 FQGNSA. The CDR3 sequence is CASSLAFEPRHSPFGYGYTF. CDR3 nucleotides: TGTGCCAGCAGCTTGGCCTTCGAACCCAGACACTCTCCCTTTGGGTATGGCTACACCTTC.

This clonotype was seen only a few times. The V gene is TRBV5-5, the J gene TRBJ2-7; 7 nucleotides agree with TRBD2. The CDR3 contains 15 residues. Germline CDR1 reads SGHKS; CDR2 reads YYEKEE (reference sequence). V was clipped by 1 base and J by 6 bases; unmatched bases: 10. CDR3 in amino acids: CASSLLGGRGSEQYF. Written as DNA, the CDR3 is TGTGCCAGCAGCTTGCTTGGCGGGAGAGGCAGCGAGCAGTACTTC.

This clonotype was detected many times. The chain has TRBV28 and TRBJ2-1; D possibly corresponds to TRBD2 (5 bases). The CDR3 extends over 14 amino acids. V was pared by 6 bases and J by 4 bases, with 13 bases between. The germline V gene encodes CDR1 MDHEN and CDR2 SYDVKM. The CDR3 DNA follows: TGTGCCAGCAGCTTTAGCGACCAATACAATGAGCAGTTCTTC. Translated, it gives CASSFSDQYNEQFF.

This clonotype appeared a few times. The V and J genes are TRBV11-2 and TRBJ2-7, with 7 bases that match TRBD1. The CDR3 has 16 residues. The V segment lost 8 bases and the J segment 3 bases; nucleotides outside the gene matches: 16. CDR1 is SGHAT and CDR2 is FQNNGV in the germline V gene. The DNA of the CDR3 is TGTGCCAGCGCCCGTTCTCAGGGGGTGATTCACTACGAGCAGTACTTC. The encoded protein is CASARSQGVIHYEQYF.

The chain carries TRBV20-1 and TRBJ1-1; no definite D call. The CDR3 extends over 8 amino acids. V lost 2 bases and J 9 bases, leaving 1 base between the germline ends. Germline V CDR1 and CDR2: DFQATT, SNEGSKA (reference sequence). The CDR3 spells CSARKAFF. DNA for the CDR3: TGCAGTGCTAGAAAAGCTTTCTTT.

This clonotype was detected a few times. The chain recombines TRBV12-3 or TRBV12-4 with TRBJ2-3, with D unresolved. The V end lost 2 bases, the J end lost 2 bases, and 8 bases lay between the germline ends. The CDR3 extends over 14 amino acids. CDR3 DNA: TGTGCCAGCAGTTTAATGTCTCCCACAGATACGCAGTATTTT. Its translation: CASSLMSPTDTQYF.

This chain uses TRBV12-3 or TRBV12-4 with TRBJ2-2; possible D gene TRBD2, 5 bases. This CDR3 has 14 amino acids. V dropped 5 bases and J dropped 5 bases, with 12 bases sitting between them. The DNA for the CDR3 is TGTGCCAGCAGTCTCACCCCGGGAACCGGGGAGCTGTTTTTT. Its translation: CASSLTPGTGELFF.

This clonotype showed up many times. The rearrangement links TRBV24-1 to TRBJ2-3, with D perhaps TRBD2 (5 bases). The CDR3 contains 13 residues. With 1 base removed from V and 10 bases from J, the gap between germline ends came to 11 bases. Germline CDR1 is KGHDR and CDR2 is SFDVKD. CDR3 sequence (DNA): TGTGCCACCAGTGATTTAGGGTCGGGGTCGCAGTATTTT. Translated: CATSDLGSGSQYF.

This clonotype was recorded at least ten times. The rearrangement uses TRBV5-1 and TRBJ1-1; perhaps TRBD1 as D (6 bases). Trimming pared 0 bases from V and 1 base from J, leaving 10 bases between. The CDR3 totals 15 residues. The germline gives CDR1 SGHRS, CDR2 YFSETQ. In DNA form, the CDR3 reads TGCGCCAGCAGCTTGGCGGGGGCTAAGAACACTGAAGCTTTCTTT. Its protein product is CASSLAGAKNTEAFF.

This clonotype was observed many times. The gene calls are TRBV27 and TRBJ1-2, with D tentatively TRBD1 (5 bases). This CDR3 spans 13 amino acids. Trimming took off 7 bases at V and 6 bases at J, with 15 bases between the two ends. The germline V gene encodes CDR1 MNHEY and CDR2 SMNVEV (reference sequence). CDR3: CASTTRGEDGYTF. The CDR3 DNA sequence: TGTGCCAGCACCACTCGGGGGGAAGATGGCTACACCTTC.

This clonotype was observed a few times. The CDR3 DNA reads as TGCAGCGTCCTGACAGGGGGCGATCGCTACACCTTC. This translates into CSVLTGGDRYTF. The J gene is TRBJ1-2, the V gene TRBV29-1, with 10 bases fitting TRBD1. CDR1 SQVTM and CDR2 ANQGSEA come from the germline V gene. The CDR3 covers 12 residues. V was clipped by 6 bases and J by 9 bases; unmatched bases: 7. Full variable domain (missing parts from reference TRBV29-1 and TRBJ1-2): SAVISQKPSRDICQRGTSLTIQCQVDSQVTMMFWYRQQPGQSLTLIATANQGSEATYESGFVIDKFPISRPNLTFSTLTVSNMSPEDSSIYLCSVLTGGDRYTFGSGTRLTVV.

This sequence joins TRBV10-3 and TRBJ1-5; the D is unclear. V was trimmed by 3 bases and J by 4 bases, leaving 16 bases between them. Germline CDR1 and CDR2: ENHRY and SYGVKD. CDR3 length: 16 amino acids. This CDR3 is CAISEGSPLGNQPQHF. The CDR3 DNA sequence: TGTGCCATCAGTGAAGGTAGTCCCTTGGGGAATCAGCCCCAGCATTTT.

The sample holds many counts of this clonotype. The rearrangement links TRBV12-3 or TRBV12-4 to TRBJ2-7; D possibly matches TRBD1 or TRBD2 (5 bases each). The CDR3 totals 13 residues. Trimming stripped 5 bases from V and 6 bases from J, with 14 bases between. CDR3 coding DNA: TGTGCCAGCAGTAAAGTGAGGGGACCCGAGCAGTACTTC. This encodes CASSKVRGPEQYF.

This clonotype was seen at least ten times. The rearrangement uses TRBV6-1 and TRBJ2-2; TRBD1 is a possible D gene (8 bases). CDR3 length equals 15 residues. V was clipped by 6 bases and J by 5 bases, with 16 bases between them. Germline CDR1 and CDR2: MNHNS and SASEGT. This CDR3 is CASSLTGGGTGELFF. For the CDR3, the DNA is TGTGCCAGCAGCCTAACAGGGGGGGGAACCGGGGAGCTGTTTTTT.

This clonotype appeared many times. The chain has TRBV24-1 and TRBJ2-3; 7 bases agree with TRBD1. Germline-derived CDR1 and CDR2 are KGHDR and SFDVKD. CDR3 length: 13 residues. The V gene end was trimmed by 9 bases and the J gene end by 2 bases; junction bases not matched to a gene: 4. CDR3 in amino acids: CATRDSSTDTQYF. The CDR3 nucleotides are TGTGCCACCCGGGACAGCTCCACAGATACGCAGTATTTT.